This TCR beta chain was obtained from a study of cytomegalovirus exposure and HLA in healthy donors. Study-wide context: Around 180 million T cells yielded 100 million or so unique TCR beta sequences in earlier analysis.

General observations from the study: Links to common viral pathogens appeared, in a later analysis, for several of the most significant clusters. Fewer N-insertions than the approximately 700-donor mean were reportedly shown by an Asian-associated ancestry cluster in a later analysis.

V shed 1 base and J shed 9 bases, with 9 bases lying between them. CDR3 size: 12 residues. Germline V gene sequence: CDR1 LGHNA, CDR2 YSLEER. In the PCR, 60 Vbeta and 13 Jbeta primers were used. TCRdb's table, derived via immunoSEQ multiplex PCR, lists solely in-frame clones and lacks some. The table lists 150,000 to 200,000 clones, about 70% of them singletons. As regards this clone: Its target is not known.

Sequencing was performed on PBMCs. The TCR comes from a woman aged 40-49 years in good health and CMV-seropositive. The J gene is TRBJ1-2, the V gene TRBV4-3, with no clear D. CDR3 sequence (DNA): TGCGCCAGCAGCCAAGGGGCCGGCAGCTACACCTTC. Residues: CASSQGAGSYTF.